This T cell receptor (beta chain) was sequenced in a study of blood T cell repertoires in COVID-19. Looking at the study overall: In each case, the material was cDNA or gDNA derived from T cells, B-cell-depleted T cells, or PBMCs.

As handled by the study authors: Reference gene primer amplification yielded estimated nucleated cell counts. The table came from immunoSEQ multiplex PCR; TCRdb's copy has only in-frame clones and leaves some out. The DNA gave D and trimming, while V, J and clone size come from that table. The sample has approximately 70,000 clones, 90% to 95% seen once. The germline CDR1 and CDR2 sequences are SGHRS and YFSETQ. Losses at the gene ends were 4 bases for V and 4 bases for J; bases not matched to a gene: 8. CDR3 length: 16 amino acids. The chain recombines TRBV5-1 with TRBJ2-2, with 9 bases aligning to TRBD1. Sequenced: peripheral blood. This clonotype was obtained from a man aged 40-55 years with COVID-19, enrolled during active disease. Here the CDR3 reads CASSRVGTGTTGELFF. CDR3 coding DNA: TGCGCCAGCAGCCGAGTCGGGACAGGGACCACCGGGGAGCTGTTTTTT.